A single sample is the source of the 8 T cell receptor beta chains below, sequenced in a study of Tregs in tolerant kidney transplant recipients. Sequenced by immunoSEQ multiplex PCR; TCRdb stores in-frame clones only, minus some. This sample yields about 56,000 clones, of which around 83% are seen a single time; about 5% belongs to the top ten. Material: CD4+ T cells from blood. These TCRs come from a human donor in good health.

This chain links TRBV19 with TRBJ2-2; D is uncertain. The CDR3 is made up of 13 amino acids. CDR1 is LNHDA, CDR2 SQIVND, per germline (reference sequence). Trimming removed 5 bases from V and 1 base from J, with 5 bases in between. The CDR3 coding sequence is TGTGCCAGTAGTGTCAGGAACACCGGGGAGCTGTTTTTT. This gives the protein CASSVRNTGELFF. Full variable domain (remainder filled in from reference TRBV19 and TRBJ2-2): DGGITQSPKYLFRKEGQNVTLSCEQNLNHDAMYWYRQDPGQGLRLIYYSQIVNDFQKGDIAEGYSVSREKKESFPLTVTSAQKNPTAFYLCASSVRNTGELFFGEGSRLTVL.

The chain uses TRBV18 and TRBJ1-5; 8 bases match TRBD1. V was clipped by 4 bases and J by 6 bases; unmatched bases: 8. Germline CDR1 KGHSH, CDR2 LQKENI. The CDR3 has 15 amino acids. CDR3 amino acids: CASSLYVDRGQPQHF. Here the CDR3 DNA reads TGTGCCAGCTCACTATACGTAGACAGGGGTCAGCCCCAGCATTTT.

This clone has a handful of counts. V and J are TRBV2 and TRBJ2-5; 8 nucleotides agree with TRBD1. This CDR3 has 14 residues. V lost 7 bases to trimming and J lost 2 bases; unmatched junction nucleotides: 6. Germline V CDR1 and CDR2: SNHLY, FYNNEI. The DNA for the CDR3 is TGTGCCAGCAAGAAGACAGGGGCGCAAGAGACCCAGTACTTC. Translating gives CASKKTGAQETQYF.

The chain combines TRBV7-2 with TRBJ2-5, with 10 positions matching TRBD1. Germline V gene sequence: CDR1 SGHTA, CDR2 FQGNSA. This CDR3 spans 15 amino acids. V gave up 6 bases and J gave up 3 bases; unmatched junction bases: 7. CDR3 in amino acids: CASSRPGTGEETQYF. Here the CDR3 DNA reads TGTGCCAGCAGTCGCCCCGGGACAGGGGAAGAGACCCAGTACTTC.

DNA of the CDR3: TGTGCCTGGAGTGTACTTCGTCGGGGTAAGGGCTCTGGAAACACCATATATTTT. Translation gives CAWSVLRRGKGSGNTIYF. The gene calls are TRBV30 and TRBJ1-3; D is uncertain. V was cut by 0 bases and J by 0 bases, with 18 bases left in between. The CDR3 consists of 18 residues. CDR1 and CDR2 from the germline V gene are GTSNPN and SVGIG (reference sequence).

CDR3 loop: CASSFQGSRYEQYF. The CDR3 coding sequence is TGTGCCAGCAGCTTCCAGGGAAGCCGCTACGAGCAGTACTTC. J is TRBJ2-7 and V is TRBV5-6, with a possible D match to TRBD1 (5 bases). Germline CDR1 and CDR2: SGHDT and YYEEEE. There are 14 residues in the CDR3. V was trimmed by 2 bases and J by 3 bases, leaving 12 bases between them.

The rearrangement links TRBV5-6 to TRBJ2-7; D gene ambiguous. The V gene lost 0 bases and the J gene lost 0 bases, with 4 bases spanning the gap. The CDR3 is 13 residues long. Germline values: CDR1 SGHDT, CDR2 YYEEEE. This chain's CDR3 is CASSLERSYEQYF. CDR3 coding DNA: TGTGCCAGCAGCTTGGAGCGCTCCTACGAGCAGTACTTC. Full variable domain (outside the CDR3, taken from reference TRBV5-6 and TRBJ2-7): DAGVTQSPTHLIKTRGQQVTLRCSPKSGHDTVSWYQQALGQGPQFIFQYYEEEERQRGNFPDRFSGHQFPNYSSELNVNALLLGDSALYLCASSLERSYEQYFGPGTRLTVT.

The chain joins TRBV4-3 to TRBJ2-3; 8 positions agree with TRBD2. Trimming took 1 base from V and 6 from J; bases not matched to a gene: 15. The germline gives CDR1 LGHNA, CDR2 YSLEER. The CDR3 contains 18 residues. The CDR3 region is CASSQGFLAGPPRDTQYF. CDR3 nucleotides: TGCGCCAGCAGCCAAGGGTTTCTAGCGGGCCCCCCCAGGGATACGCAGTATTTT.